A selection of T cell receptor beta chains follows, all from one sample in a study of OX40 agonist ivuxolimab in advanced cancers. TCRdb's copy holds only in-frame clones and misses some; the assay was immunoSEQ multiplex PCR. The table lists just under 65,000 clones, more than 80% of them singletons. Sequenced material: CD4+ or CD8+ T cells sorted from blood, taken in a trial of the OX40 agonist ivuxolimab. The receptors originated from an adult with an advanced solid tumor such as melanoma, head and neck, liver or kidney cancer. Both conserved end residues are part of each CDR3. The D gene is left open where the match is weak. Rows may omit the clone size; those that give it use once, few, many or a size class.

d_call: TRBD1; clone_size: .; j_call: TRBJ2-7; v_call: TRBV7-9; cdr3_nt: TGTGCCAGCAGCCCAAACCCGGGACAGGGAGGATCCTACGAGCAGTACTTC; cdr3_aa: CASSPNPGQGGSYEQYF
d_call: .; clone_size: .; j_call: TRBJ2-3; v_call: TRBV10-3; cdr3_nt: TGTGCCAGCGGCGTTAGTCTTCCTGGCACAGATACGCAGTATTTT; cdr3_aa: CASGVSLPGTDTQYF
d_call: TRBD1; clone_size: .; j_call: TRBJ1-6; v_call: TRBV10-2; cdr3_nt: TGCGCCAGCAGGGACAGGGAAGGCTCACCCCTCCACTTT; cdr3_aa: CASRDREGSPLHF
d_call: .; clone_size: .; j_call: TRBJ1-6; v_call: TRBV5-1; cdr3_nt: TGCGCCAGCAGCTTTACTAGGGTGTCCTATAATTCACCCCTCCACTTT; cdr3_aa: CASSFTRVSYNSPLHF
d_call: TRBD1; clone_size: .; j_call: TRBJ1-2; v_call: TRBV7-2; cdr3_nt: TGTGCCAGCAGCCCATTGGGACAGCTCCTTGTCAGTTCTGGCTACACCTTC; cdr3_aa: CASSPLGQLLVSSGYTF
d_call: .; clone_size: .; j_call: TRBJ1-1; v_call: TRBV6-6; cdr3_nt: TGTGCCAGCAGTTCGCTTGTATCGTTGGGGGCTGAAGCTTTCTTT; cdr3_aa: CASSSLVSLGAEAFF
d_call: .; clone_size: .; j_call: TRBJ2-1; v_call: TRBV5-1; cdr3_nt: TGCGCCAGCAGGGAGGGGTCGGGGGAAGCGCAGTTCTTC; cdr3_aa: CASREGSGEAQFF
d_call: .; clone_size: .; j_call: TRBJ2-1; v_call: TRBV4-2; cdr3_nt: TGTGCCAGCAGCCAAGGGCAAGCCAGCGGTTCCTACAATGAGCAGTTCTTC; cdr3_aa: CASSQGQASGSYNEQFF
d_call: TRBD1; clone_size: few; j_call: TRBJ1-5; v_call: TRBV30; cdr3_nt: TGTGCCTGGAGTGTCCGGGACAGTTATCAGCCCCAGCATTTT; cdr3_aa: CAWSVRDSYQPQHF
d_call: TRBD1; clone_size: once; j_call: TRBJ1-1; v_call: TRBV18; cdr3_nt: TGTGCCAGCTCACGGGACAGGGTGAACACTGAAGCTTTCTTT; cdr3_aa: CASSRDRVNTEAFF
d_call: TRBD2; clone_size: .; j_call: TRBJ2-1; v_call: TRBV28; cdr3_nt: TGTGCCAGCAGTCTCCCGGGACTAGTAGGCAATGAGCAGTTCTTC; cdr3_aa: CASSLPGLVGNEQFF
d_call: TRBD2; clone_size: .; j_call: TRBJ2-1; v_call: TRBV6-1; cdr3_nt: TGTGCCAGCAGTGCCTCGCGGGGGACCTCCTACAATGAGCAGTTCTTC; cdr3_aa: CASSASRGTSYNEQFF
d_call: TRBD1; clone_size: .; j_call: TRBJ2-7; v_call: TRBV5-6; cdr3_nt: TGTGCCAGCAGCTGGGACAGGGGGGCCTACGAGCAGTACTTC; cdr3_aa: CASSWDRGAYEQYF
d_call: TRBD1; clone_size: .; j_call: TRBJ1-6; v_call: TRBV25-1; cdr3_nt: TGTGCCAGCAGTGTCACAGGGGGCTGGGATTCACCCCTCCACTTT; cdr3_aa: CASSVTGGWDSPLHF
d_call: .; clone_size: .; j_call: TRBJ2-2; v_call: TRBV7-8; cdr3_nt: TGTGCCAGCAGCTTTTTCACCGGGGAGCTGTTTTTT; cdr3_aa: CASSFFTGELFF
d_call: .; clone_size: .; j_call: TRBJ1-1; v_call: TRBV19; cdr3_nt: TGTGCCAGTAGATTCCGTCCACAGGGTATGAACACTGAAGCTTTCTTT; cdr3_aa: CASRFRPQGMNTEAFF
d_call: .; clone_size: .; j_call: TRBJ1-2; v_call: TRBV7-3; cdr3_nt: TGTGCCAGCAGCTTAAGCCCCGGCGGTGGCTACACCTTC; cdr3_aa: CASSLSPGGGYTF
d_call: TRBD1; clone_size: .; j_call: TRBJ1-3; v_call: TRBV18; cdr3_nt: TGTGCCAGCTCACCAGACAGGGGTGGAAACACCATATATTTT; cdr3_aa: CASSPDRGGNTIYF
d_call: TRBD1; clone_size: .; j_call: TRBJ1-1; v_call: TRBV7-9; cdr3_nt: TGTGCCAGCACCCACCTCCGGGACAGCTACATGAACACTGAAGCTTTCTTT; cdr3_aa: CASTHLRDSYMNTEAFF
d_call: TRBD2; clone_size: .; j_call: TRBJ2-7; v_call: TRBV9; cdr3_nt: TGTGCCAGCAGCGTAGCGGGAGGGTTCGGGTTTTACGAGCAGTACTTC; cdr3_aa: CASSVAGGFGFYEQYF
d_call: .; clone_size: .; j_call: TRBJ2-7; v_call: TRBV5-1; cdr3_nt: TGCGCCAGCAGCTTAAATATCGGCGAGCAGTACTTC; cdr3_aa: CASSLNIGEQYF
d_call: .; clone_size: .; j_call: TRBJ2-7; v_call: TRBV2; cdr3_nt: TGTGCCAGCAGATCACCGGGACGGAGATACGAGCAGTACTTC; cdr3_aa: CASRSPGRRYEQYF
d_call: .; clone_size: .; j_call: TRBJ2-3; v_call: TRBV28; cdr3_nt: TGTGCCAGCAGTTCATCTTTGACGCAGTATTTT; cdr3_aa: CASSSSLTQYF
d_call: .; clone_size: .; j_call: TRBJ2-1; v_call: TRBV27; cdr3_nt: TGTGCCAGCAGTTGGGACGGCTACAATGAGCAGTTCTTC; cdr3_aa: CASSWDGYNEQFF
d_call: .; clone_size: .; j_call: TRBJ2-1; v_call: TRBV5-1; cdr3_nt: TGCGCCAGCAGCTTGGATTTAGGGAATGAGCAGTTCTTC; cdr3_aa: CASSLDLGNEQFF
d_call: .; clone_size: .; j_call: TRBJ2-1; v_call: TRBV10-3; cdr3_nt: TGTGCCATCAGTGTTCAGAGCTCCTACAATGAGCAGTTCTTC; cdr3_aa: CAISVQSSYNEQFF
d_call: .; clone_size: .; j_call: TRBJ2-2; v_call: TRBV7-8; cdr3_nt: TGTGCCAGCAGCTTTTTTCTCAACACCGGGGAGCTGTTTTTT; cdr3_aa: CASSFFLNTGELFF
d_call: .; clone_size: .; j_call: TRBJ2-2; v_call: TRBV11-2; cdr3_nt: TGTGCCAGCAGCCTGGCCCCCGGGGAGCTGTTTTTT; cdr3_aa: CASSLAPGELFF
d_call: TRBD2; clone_size: .; j_call: TRBJ2-1; v_call: TRBV11-3; cdr3_nt: TGTGCCAGCAGCTCGTGGACTAGCGGGAGGGCCGGGACATCCAATGAGCAGTTCTTC; cdr3_aa: CASSSWTSGRAGTSNEQFF
d_call: .; clone_size: .; j_call: TRBJ1-2; v_call: TRBV6-1; cdr3_nt: TGTGCCAGCAGCAAAGGGGACACCAACTATGGCTACACCTTC; cdr3_aa: CASSKGDTNYGYTF
d_call: .; clone_size: once; j_call: TRBJ2-7; v_call: TRBV6-1; cdr3_nt: TGTGCCAGCTTCCGGACGGGGGCGGGAGACGGCGAGCAGTACTTC; cdr3_aa: CASFRTGAGDGEQYF
d_call: .; clone_size: .; j_call: TRBJ1-6; v_call: TRBV19; cdr3_nt: TGTGCCAGTAGTATTGGGGACCTCGGTTCACCCCTCCACTTT; cdr3_aa: CASSIGDLGSPLHF
d_call: TRBD2; clone_size: .; j_call: TRBJ2-3; v_call: TRBV5-4; cdr3_nt: TGTGCCAGCAGCATAGCGGGGGGGCCCAGAGATACGCAGTATTTT; cdr3_aa: CASSIAGGPRDTQYF
d_call: .; clone_size: .; j_call: TRBJ1-5; v_call: TRBV6-5; cdr3_nt: TGTGCCAGCTTTGAGGGTTTAAGCAATCAGCCCCAGCATTTT; cdr3_aa: CASFEGLSNQPQHF
d_call: TRBD1; clone_size: .; j_call: TRBJ1-4; v_call: TRBV27; cdr3_nt: TGTGCCAGCAGCGTGGACAGGGCGGCTGAAAAACTGTTTTTT; cdr3_aa: CASSVDRAAEKLFF
d_call: .; clone_size: .; j_call: TRBJ1-6; v_call: TRBV5-4; cdr3_nt: TGTGCCAGCAGCTTTGAGCAGAATAATTCACCCCTCCACTTT; cdr3_aa: CASSFEQNNSPLHF
d_call: .; clone_size: once; j_call: TRBJ2-7; v_call: TRBV5-1; cdr3_nt: TGCGCCAGCAGCTTGGGGGCAGGGAGGTCCTACGAGCAGTACTTC; cdr3_aa: CASSLGAGRSYEQYF
d_call: .; clone_size: .; j_call: TRBJ2-3; v_call: TRBV19; cdr3_nt: TGTGCCAGTAGGGACAGAACCACAGATACGCAGTATTTT; cdr3_aa: CASRDRTTDTQYF
d_call: .; clone_size: .; j_call: TRBJ2-7; v_call: TRBV5-5; cdr3_nt: TGTGCCAGCAGCTTAGCGCCACTGTCGAGCTCCTACGAGCAGTACTTC; cdr3_aa: CASSLAPLSSSYEQYF
d_call: .; clone_size: few; j_call: TRBJ1-6; v_call: TRBV7-9; cdr3_nt: TGTGCCAGCAGCTTGGGACAACCACCAACTCTCCACTTT; cdr3_aa: CASSLGQPPTLHF
d_call: .; clone_size: .; j_call: TRBJ2-7; v_call: TRBV10-2; cdr3_nt: TGCGCCAGCAGTGCGGGAGAAAGGTACGAGCAGTACTTC; cdr3_aa: CASSAGERYEQYF
d_call: .; clone_size: .; j_call: TRBJ2-7; v_call: TRBV2; cdr3_nt: TGTGCCAGCAGGGACTGGCACTCCTACGAGCAGTACTTC; cdr3_aa: CASRDWHSYEQYF
d_call: TRBD2; clone_size: once; j_call: TRBJ2-3; v_call: TRBV18; cdr3_nt: TGTGCCAGCTCACTTTCCCTTAGCGGGGCCGGCACAGATACGCAGTATTTT; cdr3_aa: CASSLSLSGAGTDTQYF
d_call: .; clone_size: .; j_call: TRBJ1-6; v_call: TRBV28; cdr3_nt: TGTGCCAGCACCCCAGCTAAGAGCAATTCACCCCTCCACTTT; cdr3_aa: CASTPAKSNSPLHF
d_call: TRBD2; clone_size: .; j_call: TRBJ2-1; v_call: TRBV5-5; cdr3_nt: TGTGCCAGCAGCCGACATACTAGCGGGAGTTACCCCAATGAGCAGTTCTTC; cdr3_aa: CASSRHTSGSYPNEQFF
d_call: .; clone_size: .; j_call: TRBJ1-5; v_call: TRBV2; cdr3_nt: TGTGCCAGCAGAGGACAGACTAATCAGCCCCAGCATTTT; cdr3_aa: CASRGQTNQPQHF
d_call: TRBD1; clone_size: .; j_call: TRBJ2-5; v_call: TRBV19; cdr3_nt: TGTGCCAGTAGGGCAGGGGGCGGAGAGACCCAGTACTTC; cdr3_aa: CASRAGGGETQYF
d_call: TRBD1; clone_size: once; j_call: TRBJ2-7; v_call: TRBV14; cdr3_nt: TGTGCCAGCAGCCCTTACTTTGACAGGGGGGAGTTTAACTACGAGCAGTACTTC; cdr3_aa: CASSPYFDRGEFNYEQYF